This T cell receptor beta chain was recovered during a study of cytomegalovirus exposure and HLA in healthy donors. Study-wide results and caveats: High specificity and sensitivity for cytomegalovirus status were reported for the classifier. According to a later analysis, TCR clusters from the first cohort tended to co-occur in the 120 or so validation repertoires. There were a few CMV-associated chains whose specificity for CMV antigens was confirmed in vitro.

Produced via immunoSEQ multiplex PCR; TCRdb's table is partial and in-frame only. This sample has about 240,000 clones; approximately 83% occur once, and the top ten carry around 1.2%. V shed 3 bases and J shed 10 bases, with 16 bases lying between them. Germline lookup yields CDR1 MDHEN and CDR2 SYDVKM. CDR3 length equals 14 residues. This clone turned up a few times. What it recognizes is unknown. The clonotype originates from a woman aged 30 to 39 in good health and CMV-seropositive. This chain uses TRBV28 with TRBJ2-1, with D uncertain. The sequencing sample was made of PBMCs. The CDR3 nucleotides read TGTGCCAGCAGTTTCCCCGGAACGTTAGCCGAGCAGTTCTTC. The encoded protein is CASSFPGTLAEQFF.